A selection of T cell receptor beta chains follows, all from one sample in a study of cytomegalovirus exposure and HLA in healthy donors. Clones were sequenced by immunoSEQ multiplex PCR, and TCRdb holds only the in-frame ones, with some missing. The sample consists of 55,000 to 75,000 clones, approximately 93% of them appearing once. Sequenced: PBMCs. The origin of the receptors is a man younger than 35 in good health and CMV-seropositive. Each CDR3 is given with its conserved first and last residue.

v_call cdr3_aa
TRBV10-3 CAISVGQGNEQYF
TRBV5-3 CARSPPSDRGGADTQYF
TRBV29-1 CSGGRQPDTQYF
TRBV7-7 CASSQQENQPQHF
TRBV14 CASKGQGAYNEQFF
TRBV6-6 CASSYSRNTEAFF
TRBV4-1 CASSQEVGRSYTDTQYF
TRBV6-1 CASQTGDYEQYF
TRBV9 CASSGLAGGPKEQYF
TRBV9 CASGGRGLNQPQHF